The clone carrying this T cell receptor (beta chain) was found many times. This record belongs to a study of neurological immune-mediated disorders. TCRdb ran MiXCR on the 5' RACE reads and lists one entry per CDR3 protein. The sample shows tens of thousands of distinct CDR3 sequences, roughly 15% of them seen only once. Time point given: longitudinal time-point 1 (baseline). The sequence was collected from a female donor with HTLV-1-associated myelopathy (HAM/TSP). The sequenced material came from PBMCs.

DNA for the CDR3: TGTGCCAGCACCCGGGTGGGCAGTTACGAGCAGTACTTC. Translated: CASTRVGSYEQYF. The rearrangement joins TRBV28 to TRBJ2-7, with D uncertain. Germline CDR1 and CDR2: MDHEN and SYDVKM. The CDR3 sequence is 13 residues long. The V gene lost 7 bases and the J gene lost 4 bases, with 14 bases spanning the gap.